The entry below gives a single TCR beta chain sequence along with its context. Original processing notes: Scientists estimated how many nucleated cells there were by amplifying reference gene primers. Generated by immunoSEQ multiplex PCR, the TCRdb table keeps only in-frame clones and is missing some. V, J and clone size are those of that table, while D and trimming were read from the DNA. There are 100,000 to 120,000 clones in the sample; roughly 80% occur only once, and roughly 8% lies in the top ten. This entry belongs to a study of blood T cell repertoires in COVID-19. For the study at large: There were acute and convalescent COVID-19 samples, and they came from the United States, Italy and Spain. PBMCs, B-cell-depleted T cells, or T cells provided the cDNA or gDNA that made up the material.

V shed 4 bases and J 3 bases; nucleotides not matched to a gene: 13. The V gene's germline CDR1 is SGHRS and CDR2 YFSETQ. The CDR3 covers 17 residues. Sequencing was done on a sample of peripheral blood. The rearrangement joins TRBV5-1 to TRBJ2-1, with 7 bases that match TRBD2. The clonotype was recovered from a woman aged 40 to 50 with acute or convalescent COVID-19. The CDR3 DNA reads TGCGCCAGCAGCCGAACCGGACTAGAGCTTATCTACAATGAGCAGTTCTTC. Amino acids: CASSRTGLELIYNEQFF. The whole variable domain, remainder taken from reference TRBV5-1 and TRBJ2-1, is KAGVTQTPRYLIKTRGQQVTLSCSPISGHRSVSWYQQTPGQGLQFLFEYFSETQRNKGNFPGRFSGRQFSNSRSEMNVSTLELGDSALYLCASSRTGLELIYNEQFFGPGTRLTVL.